This TCR beta chain was documented in a study of shared clonotypes between healthy human individuals. Broader study findings: When compared with the clonotypes that were shared by all four sorted-subset donors, the non-shared clonotypes turned out to have lower generation probabilities. Clonotype sharing across several donors was observed for 5% to 6.5% of naive CD4 clonotypes. Rarefaction exposed incomplete sorted-subset sequencing despite large depth.

CD4+ cells underwent separation, giving CD45RA+ naive and CD45RA-negative memory subsets. With respect to this clone: The antigen remains unidentified.

Sequenced by immunoSEQ multiplex PCR; TCRdb stores in-frame clones only, minus some. The sample lists about 1.1 million clones, 75% to 85% occurring once. The source of this sequence is a man aged 18 to 29 in good health. Some clones in this sample may be carry-over from other donors' samples. The sample taken for sequencing was memory CD4+ T cells from PBMCs. As to subset: CD45RA-negative fraction.

The CDR3 sequence is CASSLVTGNYGYTF. CDR3 in DNA: TGTGCCAGCAGCTTAGTCACAGGAAACTATGGCTACACCTTC. J is TRBJ1-2 and V is TRBV7-9; a weak D match, TRBD1 (5 bases). V lost 1 base to trimming and J lost 2 bases, with 8 bases between them. Germline V gene data show CDR1 as SEHNR and CDR2 as FQNEAQ (reference sequence). This CDR3 is built from 14 residues.